A single sample gave rise to the 5 T cell receptor beta chains below, sequenced in a study. TCRdb passed the RT-PCR reads through MiXCR, listing each CDR3 protein once. The table records about 700,000 distinct CDR3 sequences, 11% to 15% of them present only once. Material for sequencing was memory CD4+ T cells from blood. The origin of the receptors is a female donor in good health, serving as a healthy control.

In its sample, this clonotype was seen a few times. This CDR3 reads CASSLDMGTDTQYF. In DNA form, the CDR3 reads TGTGCCAGCAGCTTAGATATGGGTACAGATACGCAGTATTTT. The chain joins TRBV7-8 to TRBJ2-3, with D unresolved. Germline CDR1 SGHVS, CDR2 FQNEAQ. V gave up 1 base and J gave up 3 bases, with 8 bases separating them. The CDR3 sequence is 14 residues long.

The chain is built from TRBV6-2 or TRBV6-3 and TRBJ1-1; D call uncertain. Per the germline V gene, CDR1 is MNHEY and CDR2 is SVGEGT. The length of the CDR3 is 14 residues. V was cut by 4 bases and J by 0 bases, with 9 bases left in between. CDR3 bases: TGTGCCAGCAGTTCCCATGGGATGAACACTGAAGCTTTCTTT. This codes for CASSSHGMNTEAFF.

V is TRBV4-2 and J is TRBJ2-2, with D perhaps TRBD2 (5 bases). CDR3 length: 16 amino acids. Deletions cut 1 base from V and 4 bases from J, with 13 bases between. In germline, CDR1 is LGHNA, CDR2 YNFKEQ. CDR3 nucleotide sequence: TGTGCCAGCAGCCAAGCGGTTTCGGAGGTCACCGGGGAGCTGTTTTTT. The encoded protein is CASSQAVSEVTGELFF.

This clonotype was seen repeatedly, ten times or more. The rearrangement links TRBV6-2 or TRBV6-3 to TRBJ1-6; no reliable D call. Germline V gene data show CDR1 as MNHEY and CDR2 as SVGEGT. V shed 2 bases and J shed 10 bases, with 6 bases lying between them. The CDR3 consists of 12 residues. Written as DNA, the CDR3 is TGTGCCAGCAGTTACCGCCGATCACCCCTCCACTTT. Its protein product is CASSYRRSPLHF.

The genes are TRBV28 and TRBJ1-5; D is perhaps TRBD1 (6 bases). Germline V gene sequence: CDR1 MDHEN, CDR2 SYDVKM. The CDR3 runs to 16 residues. Trimming cost V 8 bases and J 4 bases, with 21 bases left between them. Here the CDR3 reads CASWGPRQGGNQPQHF. Written as DNA, the CDR3 is TGTGCCAGCTGGGGGCCGCGGCAGGGAGGGAATCAGCCCCAGCATTTT.